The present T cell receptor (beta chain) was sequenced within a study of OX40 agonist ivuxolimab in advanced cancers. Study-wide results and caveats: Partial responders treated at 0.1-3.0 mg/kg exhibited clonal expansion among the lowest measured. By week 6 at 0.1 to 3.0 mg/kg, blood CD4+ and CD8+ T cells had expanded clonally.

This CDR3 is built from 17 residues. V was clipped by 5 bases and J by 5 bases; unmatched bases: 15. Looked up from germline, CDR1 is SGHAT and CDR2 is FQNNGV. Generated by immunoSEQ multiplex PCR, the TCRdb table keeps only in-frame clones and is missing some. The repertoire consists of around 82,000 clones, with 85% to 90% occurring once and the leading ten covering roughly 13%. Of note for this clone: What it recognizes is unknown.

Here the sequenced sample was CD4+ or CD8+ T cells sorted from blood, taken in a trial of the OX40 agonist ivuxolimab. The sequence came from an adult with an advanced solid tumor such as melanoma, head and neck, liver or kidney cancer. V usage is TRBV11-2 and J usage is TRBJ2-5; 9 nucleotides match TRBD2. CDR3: CASSTHPHAGGWETQYF. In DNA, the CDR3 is TGTGCCAGCAGCACCCACCCTCACGCGGGAGGGTGGGAGACCCAGTACTTC.